Listed here are 10 T cell receptor beta chains from one sample, sequenced in a study of cytomegalovirus exposure and HLA in healthy donors. The PCR ran on 60 Vbeta and 13 Jbeta primers. Here immunoSEQ multiplex PCR was the method, and the copy in TCRdb shows in-frame clones only, minus some. The sample lists about 50,000 clones; roughly 76% were seen once. Sequencing used PBMCs. These TCRs come from a woman in her thirties or forties in good health and CMV-seropositive.

The CDR3 coding sequence is TGTGCCAGCAGCTTGAGTGAATCTGGGGCCAACGTCCTGACTTTC. It encodes CASSLSESGANVLTF. J is TRBJ2-6 and V is TRBV7-9; D gene uncertain. V lost 3 bases and J 1 base, leaving 7 bases between the germline ends. CDR1 and CDR2 from the germline V gene are SEHNR and FQNEAQ (reference sequence). The CDR3 covers 15 residues.

The chain couples TRBV9 to TRBJ2-1, with 8 bases that match TRBD1. Germline V gene lookup returns CDR1 SGDLS and CDR2 YYNGEE. V shed 3 bases and J 9 bases; nucleotides not matched to a gene: 5. The CDR3 covers 13 residues. CDR3 coding DNA: TGTGCCAGCAGCGGTGACAGGGGCCGTGAGCAGTTCTTC. Amino acid sequence: CASSGDRGREQFF.

The rearrangement links TRBV5-1 to TRBJ1-1; D ambiguous. Trimming shortened V by 1 base and J by 3 bases, and 7 bases separated the two germline ends. The V gene's germline CDR1 is SGHRS and CDR2 YFSETQ. CDR3 size: 13 residues. The CDR3 region has the DNA TGCGCCAGCAGCTTGCAGGTCGACACTGAAGCTTTCTTT. Translated, it gives CASSLQVDTEAFF.

This clone has only a few counts. V gene TRBV10-3 combines with J gene TRBJ2-1; 10 bases align to TRBD1. Germline-derived CDR1 and CDR2 are ENHRY and SYGVKD. Germline trimming cut 10 bases from V and 5 bases from J; bases unmatched to any gene: 2. The length of the CDR3 is 12 residues. The CDR3 loop reads CATGTGDNEQFF. The DNA of the CDR3 is TGTGCCACTGGGACAGGGGACAATGAGCAGTTCTTC.

The chain carries TRBV5-1 and TRBJ2-7; 9 bases line up with TRBD2. The CDR3 sequence is 16 residues long. V trimming: 4 bases; J trimming: 6 bases; junction bases outside the gene matches: 14. Germline V gives CDR1 SGHRS, CDR2 YFSETQ. The chain's CDR3 is CASSVLPAGGAGEQYF. As DNA, the CDR3 is TGCGCCAGCAGCGTGCTACCAGCGGGGGGCGCCGGCGAGCAGTACTTC.

V is TRBV7-2 and J is TRBJ1-5, with TRBD1 matching over 7 bases. The V gene end was trimmed by 1 base and the J gene end by 0 bases; junction bases not matched to a gene: 0. This CDR3 contains 15 residues. Germline values: CDR1 SGHTA, CDR2 FQGNSA. The CDR3 DNA reads TGTGCCAGCAGCTTAGGGACAGGTAGCAATCAGCCCCAGCATTTT. Encoded protein: CASSLGTGSNQPQHF.

The chain recombines TRBV30 with TRBJ2-7, with 11 positions matching TRBD2. Trimming removed 3 bases from V and 1 base from J; junction bases left unmatched: 11. CDR3 length equals 17 residues. Germline V gene sequence: CDR1 GTSNPN, CDR2 SVGIG (reference sequence). The CDR3 nucleotides are TGTGCCTGGAGCTCACCTGCCGGGACTAGCGGTTCCTACGAGCAGTACTTC. It codes for CAWSSPAGTSGSYEQYF. Variable domain in full (rest from reference TRBV30 and TRBJ2-7): SQTIHQWPATLVQPVGSPLSLECTVEGTSNPNLYWYRQAAGRGLQLLFYSVGIGQISSEVPQNLSASRPQDRQFILSSKKLLLSDSGFYLCAWSSPAGTSGSYEQYFGPGTRLTVT.

This clone appeared a few times. V is TRBV6-1 and J is TRBJ1-1, with D perhaps matching TRBD1 (6 bases). Germline CDR1 MNHNS, CDR2 SASEGT. Trimming shortened V by 10 bases and J by 4 bases, and 19 bases separated the two germline ends. CDR3 length: 14 amino acids. CDR3 sequence: CAISSSGGLTEAFF. As DNA, the CDR3 is TGTGCCATTTCCTCCTCGGGGGGGCTCACTGAAGCTTTCTTT.

This chain connects TRBV27 to TRBJ1-1, with D possibly being TRBD1 (5 bases). Germline assignment: CDR1 MNHEY and CDR2 SMNVEV (reference sequence). The length of the CDR3 is 13 residues. Trimming removed 0 bases at V and 5 bases at J, with 7 bases between. CDR3: CASSLSRGTEAFF. CDR3 DNA sequence: TGTGCCAGCAGTTTATCGCGGGGGACTGAAGCTTTCTTT.

This sequence joins TRBV6-5 and TRBJ2-2; possibly TRBD2 for D (5 bases). The CDR3 consists of 15 residues. Trimming cost V 7 bases and J 3 bases, with 15 bases left between them. Germline V gives CDR1 MNHEY, CDR2 SVGAGI. The CDR3 nucleotides are TGTGCCAGCACTCAAAGAGGGATCTACACCGGGGAGCTGTTTTTT. Its protein product is CASTQRGIYTGELFF.